Presented here are 10 T cell receptor beta chains from one specimen sequenced in a study of shared clonotypes between healthy human individuals. TCRdb's table, derived via immunoSEQ multiplex PCR, lists solely in-frame clones and lacks some. Of nearly 2 million clones in the sample, about 95% were seen once. Selected positively for CCR7 and CD45RO-negative, naive CD8 cells excluded terminally differentiated effector memory CD45RA+ cells. Sequenced sample: naive CD8+ T cells sorted from blood. Receptors were obtained from a man between 18 and 29 years old in good health.

The chain joins TRBV6-1 to TRBJ1-2; the match to TRBD1 covers 7 bases. This CDR3 is built from 15 residues. The germline CDR1 and CDR2 sequences are MNHNS and SASEGT. V trimming: 6 bases; J trimming: 4 bases; junction bases outside the gene matches: 11. CDR3 region: CASRSLTGPGYGYTF. The CDR3 nucleotides read TGTGCCAGCAGATCTTTGACAGGGCCGGGCTATGGCTACACCTTC.

The chain employs TRBV29-1 and TRBJ2-1, with 7 nucleotides matching TRBD2. The germline V gene has CDR1 SQVTM and CDR2 ANQGSEA. This CDR3 contains 14 residues. J lost 4 bases, V lost 3 bases, and 6 bases had no gene match. The CDR3 DNA is TGCAGCGTTGAGGGGAGCGGGGTTTACAATGAGCAGTTCTTC. Its protein product is CSVEGSGVYNEQFF.

The chain is built from TRBV7-9 and TRBJ1-6; D perhaps matches TRBD1 (5 bases). CDR1 and CDR2 (germline): SEHNR, FQNEAQ (reference sequence). The CDR3 is 17 amino acids. V lost 1 base and J lost 4, with 14 bases in between. The CDR3 loop reads CASSLGAGENYNSPLHF. The CDR3 region has the DNA TGTGCCAGCAGCTTAGGCGCGGGGGAGAATTATAATTCACCCCTCCACTTT.

The sample holds one count of this clone. The genes are TRBV10-1 and TRBJ2-1; D is undetermined. V was pared by 6 bases and J by 0 bases, with 9 bases between. The CDR3 spans 14 residues. Germline V lookup: CDR1 WNHNN, CDR2 SYGVQD (reference sequence). The DNA of the CDR3 is TGCGCCAGCAGCCATCCCTCCTCCTACAATGAGCAGTTCTTC. Translated, it gives CASSHPSSYNEQFF.

The chain employs TRBV4-3 and TRBJ1-1; no clear D. V was shortened by 0 bases and J by 1 base, with 9 bases between the two germline ends. This CDR3 has 15 residues. CDR1 LGHNA and CDR2 YSLEER come from the germline V gene. CDR3: CASSQDKAKNTEAFF. The CDR3, as DNA: TGCGCCAGCAGCCAAGATAAGGCCAAGAACACTGAAGCTTTCTTT.

The CDR3 reads CASNPSGGSADEQYF. The CDR3 DNA is TGTGCCAGCAACCCGTCAGGCGGGAGTGCCGACGAGCAGTACTTC. The chain uses TRBV6-5 and TRBJ2-7, with 7 nucleotides matching TRBD2. V shed 7 bases and J 5 bases; nucleotides not matched to a gene: 14. This CDR3 has 15 residues. CDR1 and CDR2 (germline): MNHEY, SVGAGI.

The chain couples TRBV27 to TRBJ2-7, with 7 bases lining up with TRBD2. V gave up 7 bases and J gave up 12 bases; unmatched junction bases: 18. This CDR3 comprises 14 residues. Germline CDR1 MNHEY, CDR2 SMNVEV (reference sequence). CDR3 coding DNA: TGTGCCAGCACCTCGGGGGACTACTTTGCTACGCGGTACTTC. Protein: CASTSGDYFATRYF.

This chain joins TRBV6-1 and TRBJ1-2, with D possibly TRBD1 on 5 matching bases. The CDR3 totals 15 residues. Germline V lookup: CDR1 MNHNS, CDR2 SASEGT. The V end was cut by 3 bases, the J end by 4 bases, with 15 bases between. CDR3 protein: CASSESLQVLYGYTF. The CDR3 nucleotides read TGTGCCAGCAGTGAGTCGCTACAGGTCCTCTATGGCTACACCTTC.

V gene TRBV7-9 combines with J gene TRBJ2-7, with D perhaps TRBD1 or TRBD2 (5 bases each). There are 14 residues in the CDR3. Trimming removed 10 bases from V and 2 bases from J, with 18 bases in between. The germline gives CDR1 SEHNR, CDR2 FQNEAQ (reference sequence). The CDR3 bases are TGTGCCACCGTCGAGGGACGGAATCCCTACGAGCAGTACTTC. Residues: CATVEGRNPYEQYF.

This chain connects TRBV7-9 to TRBJ1-4; D uncertain. Trimming shortened V by 4 bases and J by 6 bases, and 9 bases separated the two germline ends. The CDR3 totals 13 residues. Per the germline V gene, CDR1 is SEHNR and CDR2 is FQNEAQ (reference sequence). Written as DNA, the CDR3 is TGTGCCAGCAGCTCGCCAGCAGATGAAAAACTGTTTTTT. This encodes CASSSPADEKLFF.